This T cell receptor (beta chain) was recovered during a study of identical twins. Study-wide results and limits: In drawing conclusions, the study used cross-sectional statistical analysis and did not follow the same donors. Modelling approaches yielded underestimates of out-of-frame TCR alpha sharing between monozygotic twins. Fewer insertions characterized abundant cord blood beta clonotypes, whereas memory repertoires showed none.

This clonotype has just a few counts. The antigen remains undetermined. A single record per CDR3 protein comes from TCRdb applying MiXCR to the 5' RACE reads. The repertoire consists of approximately 500,000 distinct CDR3 sequences, with 20% to 30% occurring once and the leading ten covering about 3%. Germline CDR1 MNHNS, CDR2 SASEGT. The V gene end was trimmed by 6 bases and the J gene end by 7 bases; junction bases not matched to a gene: 5. The CDR3 runs to 14 residues. The same data also went into a second study, on T cells expressing NK-cell markers. Turning to that study: NKG2C+ dominant clonotype frequencies in 5 or 6 donors were about 1.0-7.0% of CD8+ T cells.

The source is a woman younger than 30 in good health. The sequenced material came from CD4+ T cells sorted from blood. This chain links TRBV6-1 with TRBJ1-5, with 11 bases identical to TRBD1. The CDR3: CASRGGQGGQPQHF. CDR3 DNA: TGTGCCAGCAGGGGGGGACAGGGGGGACAGCCCCAGCATTTT.